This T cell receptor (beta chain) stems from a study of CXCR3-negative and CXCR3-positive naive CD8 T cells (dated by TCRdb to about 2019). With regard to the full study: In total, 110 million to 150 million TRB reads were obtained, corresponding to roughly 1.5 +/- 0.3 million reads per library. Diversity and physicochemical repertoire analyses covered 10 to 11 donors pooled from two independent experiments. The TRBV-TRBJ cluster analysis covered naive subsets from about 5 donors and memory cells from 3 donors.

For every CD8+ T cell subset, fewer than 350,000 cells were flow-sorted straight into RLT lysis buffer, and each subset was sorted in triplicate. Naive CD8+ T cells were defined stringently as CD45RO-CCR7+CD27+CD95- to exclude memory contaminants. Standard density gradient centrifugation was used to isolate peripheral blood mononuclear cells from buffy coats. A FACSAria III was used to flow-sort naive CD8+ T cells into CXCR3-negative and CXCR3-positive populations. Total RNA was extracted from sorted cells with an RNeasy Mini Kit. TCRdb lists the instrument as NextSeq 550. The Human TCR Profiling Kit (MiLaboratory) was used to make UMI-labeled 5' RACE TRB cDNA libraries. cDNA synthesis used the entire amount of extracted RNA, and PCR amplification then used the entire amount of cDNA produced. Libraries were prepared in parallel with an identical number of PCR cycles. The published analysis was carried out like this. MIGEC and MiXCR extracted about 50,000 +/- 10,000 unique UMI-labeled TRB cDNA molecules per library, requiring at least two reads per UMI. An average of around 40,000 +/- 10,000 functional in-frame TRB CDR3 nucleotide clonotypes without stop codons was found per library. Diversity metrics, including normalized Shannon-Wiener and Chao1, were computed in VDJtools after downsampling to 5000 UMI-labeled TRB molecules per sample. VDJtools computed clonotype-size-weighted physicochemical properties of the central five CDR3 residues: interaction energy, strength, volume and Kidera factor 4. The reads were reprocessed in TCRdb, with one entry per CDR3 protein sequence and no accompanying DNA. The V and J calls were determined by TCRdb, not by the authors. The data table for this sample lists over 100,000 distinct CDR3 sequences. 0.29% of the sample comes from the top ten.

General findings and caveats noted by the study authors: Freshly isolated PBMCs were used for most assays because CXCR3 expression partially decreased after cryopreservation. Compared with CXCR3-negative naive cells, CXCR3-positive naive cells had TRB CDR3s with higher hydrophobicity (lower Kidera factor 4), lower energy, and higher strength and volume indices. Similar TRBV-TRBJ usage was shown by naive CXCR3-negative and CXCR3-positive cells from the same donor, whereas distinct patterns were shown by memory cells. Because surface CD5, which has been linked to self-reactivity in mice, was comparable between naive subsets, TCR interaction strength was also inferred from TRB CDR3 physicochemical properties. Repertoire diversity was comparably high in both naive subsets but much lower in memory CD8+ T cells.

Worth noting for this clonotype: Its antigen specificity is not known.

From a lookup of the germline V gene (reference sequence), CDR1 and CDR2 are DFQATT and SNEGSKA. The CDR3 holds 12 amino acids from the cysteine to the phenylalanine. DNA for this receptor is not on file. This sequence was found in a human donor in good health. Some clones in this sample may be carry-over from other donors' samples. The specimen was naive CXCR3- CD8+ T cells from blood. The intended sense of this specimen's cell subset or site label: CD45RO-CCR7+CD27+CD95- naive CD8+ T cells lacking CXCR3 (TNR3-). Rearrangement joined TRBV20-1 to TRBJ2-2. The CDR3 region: CRAGANTGELFF.